This TCR beta chain is drawn from a study of technical replicates of blood from several donors. The assay was immunoSEQ multiplex PCR, and TCRdb's table has in-frame clones only and misses some. The sample contains about 83,000 clones, around 94% of which appear only once. Germline trimming cut 5 bases from V and 3 bases from J; bases unmatched to any gene: 6. This CDR3 region has 16 residues. Germline CDR1 is SGHVS and CDR2 is FQNEAQ. This receptor was obtained from a human donor in good health. The chain recombines TRBV7-8 with TRBJ2-5, with TRBD2 matching 13 bases. Sequencing was carried out using T cells isolated from PBMCs. CDR3 sequence reads: CASSAHTSGREETQYF. In DNA, the CDR3 is TGTGCCAGCAGCGCACACACTAGCGGGAGGGAAGAGACCCAGTACTTC.